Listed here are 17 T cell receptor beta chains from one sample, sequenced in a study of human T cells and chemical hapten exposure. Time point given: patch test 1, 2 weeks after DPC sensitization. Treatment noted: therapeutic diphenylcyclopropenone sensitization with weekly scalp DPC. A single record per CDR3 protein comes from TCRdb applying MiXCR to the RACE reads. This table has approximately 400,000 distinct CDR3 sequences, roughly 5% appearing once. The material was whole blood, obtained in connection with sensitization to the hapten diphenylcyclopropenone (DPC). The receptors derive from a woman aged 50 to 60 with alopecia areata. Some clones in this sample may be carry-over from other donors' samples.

The CDR3 DNA sequence: TGCAGTGCGCCTACTAGCGCTTACAAAAACATTCAGTACTTC. Residues: CSAPTSAYKNIQYF. The rearrangement links TRBV20-1 to TRBJ2-4; 7 bases are shared with TRBD2. V trimming: 6 bases; J trimming: 3 bases; junction bases outside the gene matches: 8. CDR1 is DFQATT, CDR2 SNEGSKA, per germline (reference sequence). This CDR3 has 14 residues.

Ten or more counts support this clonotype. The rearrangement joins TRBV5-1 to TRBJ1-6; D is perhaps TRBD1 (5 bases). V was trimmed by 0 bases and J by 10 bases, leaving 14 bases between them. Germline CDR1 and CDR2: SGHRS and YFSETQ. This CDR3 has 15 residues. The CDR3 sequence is CASSLAGSGRSPLHF. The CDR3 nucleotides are TGCGCCAGCAGCTTGGCCGGGTCAGGGCGGTCACCCCTCCACTTT.

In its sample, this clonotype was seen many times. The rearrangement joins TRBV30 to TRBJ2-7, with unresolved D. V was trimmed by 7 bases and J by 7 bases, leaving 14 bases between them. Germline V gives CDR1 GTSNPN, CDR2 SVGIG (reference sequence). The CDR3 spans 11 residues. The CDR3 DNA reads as TGTGCCTCCCAAGGTGGTTGGGAGCAGTACTTC. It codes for CASQGGWEQYF.

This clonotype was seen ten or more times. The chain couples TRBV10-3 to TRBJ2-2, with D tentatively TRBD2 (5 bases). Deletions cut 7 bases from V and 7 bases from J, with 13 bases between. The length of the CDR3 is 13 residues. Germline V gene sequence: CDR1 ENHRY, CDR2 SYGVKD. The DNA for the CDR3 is TGTGCCATCACCAGCCCCGGGAACGGGGAGCTGTTTTTT. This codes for CAITSPGNGELFF.

Here the CDR3 reads CASSLEVRGYEQYF. CDR3 in DNA: TGTGCCAGCAGCTTAGAGGTTCGTGGCTACGAGCAGTACTTC. V usage is TRBV7-2 and J usage is TRBJ2-7; D not resolved. The V end was cut by 1 base, the J end by 3 bases, with 10 bases between. The CDR3 extends over 14 amino acids. Per the germline V gene, CDR1 is SGHTA and CDR2 is FQGNSA.

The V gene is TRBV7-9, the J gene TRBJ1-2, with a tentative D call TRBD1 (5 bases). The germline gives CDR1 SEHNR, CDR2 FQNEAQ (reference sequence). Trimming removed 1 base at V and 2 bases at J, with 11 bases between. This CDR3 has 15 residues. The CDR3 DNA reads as TGTGCCAGCAGCTTAGACCAGGGACCCAACTATGGCTACACCTTC. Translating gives CASSLDQGPNYGYTF.

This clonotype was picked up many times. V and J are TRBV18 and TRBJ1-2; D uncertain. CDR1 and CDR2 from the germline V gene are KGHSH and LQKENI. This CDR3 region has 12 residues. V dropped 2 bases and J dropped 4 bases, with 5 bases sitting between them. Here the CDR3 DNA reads TGTGCCAGCTCACCAGAGTCCTATGGCTACACCTTC. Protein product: CASSPESYGYTF. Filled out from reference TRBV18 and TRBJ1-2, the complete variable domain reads NAGVMQNPRHLVRRRGQEARLRCSPMKGHSHVYWYRQLPEEGLKFMVYLQKENIIDESGMPKERFSAEFPKEGPSILRIQQVVRGDSAAYFCASSPESYGYTFGSGTRLTVV.

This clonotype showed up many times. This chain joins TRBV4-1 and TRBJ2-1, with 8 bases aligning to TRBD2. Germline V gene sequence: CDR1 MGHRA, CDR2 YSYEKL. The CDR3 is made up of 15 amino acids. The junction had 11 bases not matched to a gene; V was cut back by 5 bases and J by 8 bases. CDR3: CASSAAGSGTDEQFF. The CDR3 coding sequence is TGCGCCAGCAGCGCGGCGGGTAGCGGGACCGATGAGCAGTTCTTC.

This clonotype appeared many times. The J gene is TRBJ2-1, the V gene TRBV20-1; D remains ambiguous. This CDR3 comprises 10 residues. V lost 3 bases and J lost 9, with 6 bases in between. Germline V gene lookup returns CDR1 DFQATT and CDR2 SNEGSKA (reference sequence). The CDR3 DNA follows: TGCAGTGCTAGCTATGGTGAGCAGTTCTTC. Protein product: CSASYGEQFF.

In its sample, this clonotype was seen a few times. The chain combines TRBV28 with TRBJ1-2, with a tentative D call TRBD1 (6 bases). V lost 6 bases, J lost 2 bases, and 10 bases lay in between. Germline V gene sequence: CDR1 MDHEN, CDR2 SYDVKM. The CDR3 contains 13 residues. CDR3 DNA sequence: TGTGCCAGCAGGGGGGGCCCCAACTATGGCTACACCTTC. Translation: CASRGGPNYGYTF.

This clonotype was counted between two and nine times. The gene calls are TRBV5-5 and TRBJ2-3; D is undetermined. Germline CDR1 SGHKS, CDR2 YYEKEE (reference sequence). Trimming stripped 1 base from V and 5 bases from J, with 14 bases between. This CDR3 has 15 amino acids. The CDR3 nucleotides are TGTGCCAGCAGCTTGTGGCAGGCGCTGGTAGATACGCAGTATTTT. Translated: CASSLWQALVDTQYF.

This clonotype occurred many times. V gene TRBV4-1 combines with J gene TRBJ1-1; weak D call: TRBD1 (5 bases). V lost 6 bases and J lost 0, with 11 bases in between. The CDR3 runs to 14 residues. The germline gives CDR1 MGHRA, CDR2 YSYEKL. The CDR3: CASRTQELNTEAFF. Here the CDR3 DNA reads TGCGCCAGCAGGACACAGGAGTTGAACACTGAAGCTTTCTTT.

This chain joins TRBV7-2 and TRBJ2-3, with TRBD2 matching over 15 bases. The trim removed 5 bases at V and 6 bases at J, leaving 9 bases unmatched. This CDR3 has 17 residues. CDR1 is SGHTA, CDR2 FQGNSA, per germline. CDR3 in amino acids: CASSRTSGRAGADTQYF. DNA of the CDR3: TGTGCCAGCAGCAGGACTAGCGGGAGGGCAGGGGCGGATACGCAGTATTTT.

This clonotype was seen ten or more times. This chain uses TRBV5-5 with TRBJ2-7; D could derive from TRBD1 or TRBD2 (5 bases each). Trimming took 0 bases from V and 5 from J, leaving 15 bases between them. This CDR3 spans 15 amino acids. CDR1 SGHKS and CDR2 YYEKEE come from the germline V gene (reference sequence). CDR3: CASSLEPGGIDEQYF. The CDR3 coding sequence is TGTGCCAGCAGCTTGGAACCTGGGGGTATCGACGAGCAGTACTTC.

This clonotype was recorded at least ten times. The CDR3 DNA sequence: TGCGCCAGCAGCTTGGCCTCTGGCGGGGTGGCTCAGGATACGCAGTATTTT. Translation: CASSLASGGVAQDTQYF. The rearrangement joins TRBV5-1 to TRBJ2-3; D might be TRBD2 (6 bases). The CDR3 is 17 residues long. Looked up from germline, CDR1 is SGHRS and CDR2 is YFSETQ. The V and J ends lost 0 bases and 6 bases respectively, with 20 bases between them.

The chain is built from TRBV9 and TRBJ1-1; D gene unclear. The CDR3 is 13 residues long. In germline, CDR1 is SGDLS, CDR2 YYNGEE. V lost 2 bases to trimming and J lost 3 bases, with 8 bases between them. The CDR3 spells CASSVGSDTEAFF. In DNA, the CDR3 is TGTGCCAGCAGCGTGGGCTCCGACACTGAAGCTTTCTTT.

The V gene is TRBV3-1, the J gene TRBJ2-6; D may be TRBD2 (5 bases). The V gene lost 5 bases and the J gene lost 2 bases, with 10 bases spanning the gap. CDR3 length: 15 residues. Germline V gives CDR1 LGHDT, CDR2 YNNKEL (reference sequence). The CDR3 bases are TGTGCCAGCAGCTCCCTAGCAACTGGGGCCAACGTCCTGACTTTC. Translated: CASSSLATGANVLTF.